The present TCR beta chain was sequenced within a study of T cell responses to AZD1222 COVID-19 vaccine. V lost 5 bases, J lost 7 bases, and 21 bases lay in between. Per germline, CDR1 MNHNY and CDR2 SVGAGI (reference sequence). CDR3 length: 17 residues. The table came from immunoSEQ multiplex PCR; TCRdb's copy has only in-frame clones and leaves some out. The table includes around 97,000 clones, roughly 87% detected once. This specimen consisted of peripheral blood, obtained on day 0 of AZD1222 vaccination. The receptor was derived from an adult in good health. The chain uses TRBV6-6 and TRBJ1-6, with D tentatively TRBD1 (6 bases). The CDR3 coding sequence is TGTGCCAGCAGTCTACTTCGACAGGCTAATAGAAATTCACCCCTCCACTTT. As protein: CASSLLRQANRNSPLHF.